A selection of T cell receptor beta chains follows, all from one sample in a study of shared clonotypes between healthy human individuals. Libraries were prepared by immunoSEQ multiplex PCR; TCRdb keeps only in-frame clonotypes and omits some of them. The sample has roughly 1,000,000 clones, 78% seen once; the top ten hold roughly 0.56%. Sequencing used memory CD4+ T cells from PBMCs. The receptors were sampled from a man aged 18-30 years in good health. Some clones in this sample may be carry-over from other donors' samples. Each CDR3 is given with its conserved first and last residue. Fields, in order: D gene, clone size, V gene, J gene, CDR3 protein, CDR3 DNA. A D gene is named only where the DNA matches it firmly. Part of the rows lack a size; the others show once, few, many or a class for expanded clones.

d_gene: NA
abundance: NA
v_gene: TRBV7-2
j_gene: TRBJ2-3
CDR3aa: CASSTRTNTQYF
CDR3nt: TGTGCCAGCAGCACTCGGACAAATACGCAGTATTTT

d_gene: TRBD1
abundance: once
v_gene: TRBV29-1
j_gene: TRBJ1-1
CDR3aa: CSVQVGNRGMNTEAFF
CDR3nt: TGCAGCGTTCAAGTCGGCAACAGGGGAATGAACACTGAAGCTTTCTTT

d_gene: NA
abundance: NA
v_gene: TRBV5-4
j_gene: TRBJ1-4
CDR3aa: CASSLGSVNEKLFF
CDR3nt: TGTGCCAGCAGCTTAGGGTCAGTTAATGAAAAACTGTTTTTT

d_gene: NA
abundance: NA
v_gene: TRBV7-9
j_gene: TRBJ2-3
CDR3aa: CAGLTDTQYF
CDR3nt: TGTGCCGGATTAACCGATACGCAGTATTTT

d_gene: NA
abundance: NA
v_gene: TRBV11-1
j_gene: TRBJ1-4
CDR3aa: CASSLTWPGEKLFF
CDR3nt: TGTGCCAGCAGCTTAACATGGCCGGGGGAAAAACTGTTTTTT

d_gene: TRBD2
abundance: NA
v_gene: TRBV6-1
j_gene: TRBJ2-7
CDR3aa: CASSVEIILAGGVYEQYF
CDR3nt: TGTGCCAGCAGTGTGGAGATCATACTAGCGGGAGGAGTCTACGAGCAGTACTTC

d_gene: NA
abundance: NA
v_gene: TRBV7-8
j_gene: TRBJ1-4
CDR3aa: CASSLITKSMRLFF
CDR3nt: TGTGCCAGCAGCTTAATTACAAAGTCAATGAGACTGTTTTTT

d_gene: NA
abundance: NA
v_gene: TRBV5-6
j_gene: TRBJ2-2
CDR3aa: CASSLGNTGELFF
CDR3nt: TGTGCCAGCAGCTTGGGGAACACCGGGGAGCTGTTTTTT

d_gene: NA
abundance: NA
v_gene: TRBV6-1
j_gene: TRBJ1-2
CDR3aa: CASSKGRASYGYTF
CDR3nt: TGTGCCAGCAGTAAGGGACGGGCTAGCTATGGCTACACCTTC

d_gene: TRBD1
abundance: once
v_gene: TRBV5-4
j_gene: TRBJ1-4
CDR3aa: CASSSFVGTGASEKLFF
CDR3nt: TGTGCCAGCAGCTCCTTTGTAGGGACAGGGGCATCTGAAAAACTGTTTTTT

d_gene: TRBD1
abundance: NA
v_gene: TRBV30
j_gene: TRBJ1-6
CDR3aa: CARGQGAFSPLHF
CDR3nt: TGTGCCCGGGGACAGGGGGCCTTTTCACCCCTCCACTTT

d_gene: NA
abundance: NA
v_gene: TRBV27
j_gene: TRBJ1-5
CDR3aa: CASSLWGNQPQHF
CDR3nt: TGTGCCAGCAGTTTATGGGGCAATCAGCCCCAGCATTTT

d_gene: TRBD2
abundance: NA
v_gene: TRBV6-5
j_gene: TRBJ2-7
CDR3aa: CASSYSLAEAYEQYF
CDR3nt: TGTGCCAGCAGTTACTCACTAGCGGAGGCCTACGAGCAGTACTTC

d_gene: TRBD1
abundance: NA
v_gene: TRBV30
j_gene: TRBJ1-5
CDR3aa: CAWNTGGNQPQHF
CDR3nt: TGTGCCTGGAACACAGGGGGAAATCAGCCCCAGCATTTT

d_gene: NA
abundance: NA
v_gene: TRBV7-3
j_gene: TRBJ2-4
CDR3aa: CASSLGVGTKNIQYF
CDR3nt: TGTGCCAGCAGCTTGGGGGTCGGGACCAAAAACATTCAGTACTTC

d_gene: NA
abundance: many
v_gene: TRBV4-2
j_gene: TRBJ2-7
CDR3aa: CASSQAVYSSYEQYF
CDR3nt: TGTGCCAGCAGCCAGGCGGTTTACTCATCCTACGAGCAGTACTTC

d_gene: NA
abundance: NA
v_gene: TRBV2
j_gene: TRBJ1-2
CDR3aa: CASKRQNYGYTF
CDR3nt: TGTGCCAGCAAGCGACAGAACTATGGCTACACCTTC

d_gene: NA
abundance: NA
v_gene: TRBV7-2
j_gene: TRBJ1-1
CDR3aa: CASSIVRGLTEAFF
CDR3nt: TGTGCCAGCAGCATAGTGAGGGGCTTGACTGAAGCTTTCTTT

d_gene: TRBD1
abundance: NA
v_gene: TRBV5-1
j_gene: TRBJ2-7
CDR3aa: CASSLGQGIGEQYF
CDR3nt: TGCGCCAGCAGCTTGGGACAGGGGATTGGCGAGCAGTACTTC

d_gene: TRBD2
abundance: NA
v_gene: TRBV5-1
j_gene: TRBJ2-7
CDR3aa: CASSLGTSGRSYEQYF
CDR3nt: TGCGCCAGCAGCTTAGGGACTAGCGGGCGGAGCTACGAGCAGTACTTC

d_gene: TRBD1
abundance: NA
v_gene: TRBV5-1
j_gene: TRBJ1-1
CDR3aa: CASKPPGQGDTEAFF
CDR3nt: TGCGCCAGTAAACCCCCGGGACAGGGTGACACTGAAGCTTTCTTT

d_gene: TRBD1
abundance: few
v_gene: TRBV6-5
j_gene: TRBJ1-1
CDR3aa: CASSSAGGNTEAFF
CDR3nt: TGTGCCAGCAGTTCGGCAGGGGGGAACACTGAAGCTTTCTTT

d_gene: TRBD1
abundance: NA
v_gene: TRBV28
j_gene: TRBJ1-5
CDR3aa: CASSYRGNQPQHF
CDR3nt: TGTGCCAGCAGTTACAGGGGGAATCAGCCCCAGCATTTT

d_gene: NA
abundance: many
v_gene: TRBV5-4
j_gene: TRBJ1-5
CDR3aa: CASSLRGGEYQPQHF
CDR3nt: TGTGCCAGCAGCTTGCGGGGAGGGGAATATCAGCCCCAGCATTTT

d_gene: NA
abundance: NA
v_gene: TRBV29-1
j_gene: TRBJ2-4
CDR3aa: CSVGAVENIQYF
CDR3nt: TGCAGCGTTGGTGCAGTCGAAAACATTCAGTACTTC

d_gene: NA
abundance: NA
v_gene: TRBV7-2
j_gene: TRBJ1-3
CDR3aa: CASRASGNTIYF
CDR3nt: TGTGCCAGCCGTGCCTCTGGAAACACCATATATTTT

d_gene: NA
abundance: NA
v_gene: TRBV27
j_gene: TRBJ2-7
CDR3aa: CASSSPGLGVYEQYF
CDR3nt: TGTGCCAGCAGTTCACCGGGACTCGGAGTCTACGAGCAGTACTTC

d_gene: NA
abundance: NA
v_gene: TRBV28
j_gene: TRBJ1-3
CDR3aa: CASKTPASGNTIYF
CDR3nt: TGTGCCAGCAAAACGCCAGCCTCTGGAAACACCATATATTTT

d_gene: TRBD1
abundance: NA
v_gene: TRBV2
j_gene: TRBJ2-7
CDR3aa: CASMDRGNEQYF
CDR3nt: TGTGCCAGCATGGACAGGGGTAACGAGCAGTACTTC

d_gene: TRBD1
abundance: NA
v_gene: TRBV7-9
j_gene: TRBJ2-7
CDR3aa: CASSRTGYEQYF
CDR3nt: TGTGCCAGCAGCCGGACAGGTTACGAGCAGTACTTC

d_gene: TRBD2
abundance: NA
v_gene: TRBV9
j_gene: TRBJ2-3
CDR3aa: CASGLAGVDTQYF
CDR3nt: TGTGCCAGCGGACTAGCGGGAGTAGATACGCAGTATTTT

d_gene: NA
abundance: NA
v_gene: TRBV28
j_gene: TRBJ1-2
CDR3aa: CASSTPLWGSGYTF
CDR3nt: TGTGCCAGCAGTACCCCGTTATGGGGCTCTGGCTACACCTTC

d_gene: NA
abundance: few
v_gene: TRBV2
j_gene: TRBJ1-1
CDR3aa: CASTGGTRRNTEAFF
CDR3nt: TGTGCCAGCACCGGGGGGACACGGCGAAACACTGAAGCTTTCTTT

d_gene: TRBD2
abundance: NA
v_gene: TRBV7-2
j_gene: TRBJ2-3
CDR3aa: CASSSPSGRALTDTQYF
CDR3nt: TGTGCCAGCAGCTCCCCTAGCGGGAGGGCCCTCACAGATACGCAGTATTTT

d_gene: TRBD1
abundance: NA
v_gene: TRBV5-1
j_gene: TRBJ2-5
CDR3aa: CASSWGSTGAQETQYF
CDR3nt: TGCGCCAGCAGCTGGGGATCGACAGGGGCCCAAGAGACCCAGTACTTC

d_gene: NA
abundance: NA
v_gene: TRBV5-1
j_gene: TRBJ1-2
CDR3aa: CASSPGGSDYGYTF
CDR3nt: TGCGCCAGCAGCCCCGGTGGTTCGGACTATGGCTACACCTTC

d_gene: TRBD1
abundance: NA
v_gene: TRBV30
j_gene: TRBJ2-7
CDR3aa: CASGTGRQYF
CDR3nt: TGTGCCTCTGGGACAGGCCGGCAGTACTTC

d_gene: NA
abundance: many
v_gene: TRBV30
j_gene: TRBJ2-4
CDR3aa: CAWSSGPGNIQYF
CDR3nt: TGTGCCTGGAGTTCGGGCCCGGGGAACATTCAGTACTTC

d_gene: TRBD2
abundance: NA
v_gene: TRBV7-3
j_gene: TRBJ2-2
CDR3aa: CASSLRLAGNTGELFF
CDR3nt: TGTGCCAGCAGCTTACGATTAGCGGGGAACACCGGGGAGCTGTTTTTT

d_gene: NA
abundance: NA
v_gene: TRBV27
j_gene: TRBJ1-1
CDR3aa: CASSRKAYTEAFF
CDR3nt: TGTGCCAGCTCGAGGAAAGCCTATACTGAAGCTTTCTTT

d_gene: NA
abundance: once
v_gene: TRBV18
j_gene: TRBJ1-1
CDR3aa: CASPTGGQGNTEAFF
CDR3nt: TGTGCCAGCCCCACCGGTGGTCAGGGAAACACTGAAGCTTTCTTT

d_gene: TRBD1
abundance: many
v_gene: TRBV7-8
j_gene: TRBJ2-7
CDR3aa: CASSIRDRVHEQYF
CDR3nt: TGTGCCAGCAGCATCCGGGACAGGGTCCACGAGCAGTACTTC

d_gene: TRBD1
abundance: few
v_gene: TRBV4-1
j_gene: TRBJ1-1
CDR3aa: CASSPSGQGGTEAFF
CDR3nt: TGCGCCAGCAGCCCGAGCGGACAGGGAGGAACTGAAGCTTTCTTT

d_gene: TRBD2
abundance: NA
v_gene: TRBV30
j_gene: TRBJ2-1
CDR3aa: CAWSSGLAAISYNEQFF
CDR3nt: TGTGCCTGGAGCTCGGGACTAGCGGCCATCTCCTACAATGAGCAGTTCTTC

d_gene: NA
abundance: NA
v_gene: TRBV4-1
j_gene: TRBJ2-3
CDR3aa: CASSRTGFRTDTQYF
CDR3nt: TGCGCCAGCAGCCGGACTGGATTTCGCACAGATACGCAGTATTTT

d_gene: NA
abundance: NA
v_gene: TRBV7-2
j_gene: TRBJ2-3
CDR3aa: CASRGATDTQYF
CDR3nt: TGTGCCAGCAGAGGGGCCACAGATACGCAGTATTTT

d_gene: TRBD1
abundance: NA
v_gene: TRBV6-1
j_gene: TRBJ2-1
CDR3aa: CASSGPDRGEQFF
CDR3nt: TGTGCCAGCAGTGGACCAGACAGGGGTGAGCAGTTCTTC

d_gene: NA
abundance: NA
v_gene: TRBV14
j_gene: TRBJ1-1
CDR3aa: CASSHGGESRGAFF
CDR3nt: TGTGCCAGCAGCCACGGGGGGGAGTCCCGAGGAGCTTTCTTT

d_gene: NA
abundance: NA
v_gene: TRBV30
j_gene: TRBJ1-6
CDR3aa: CASSSEGNSPLHF
CDR3nt: TGTGCCTCCTCCTCAGAGGGGAATTCACCCCTCCACTTT

d_gene: TRBD1
abundance: NA
v_gene: TRBV5-8
j_gene: TRBJ1-3
CDR3aa: CASSLNRGSSGNTIYF
CDR3nt: TGTGCCAGCAGCCTAAACAGGGGAAGCTCTGGAAACACCATATATTTT

d_gene: NA
abundance: NA
v_gene: TRBV11-2
j_gene: TRBJ1-1
CDR3aa: CASSPYTEAFF
CDR3nt: TGTGCCAGCAGCCCTTACACTGAAGCTTTCTTT

d_gene: TRBD1
abundance: NA
v_gene: TRBV19
j_gene: TRBJ2-6
CDR3aa: CATARTGVNSGANVLTF
CDR3nt: TGTGCCACCGCCAGGACAGGGGTGAACTCTGGGGCCAACGTCCTGACTTTC

d_gene: NA
abundance: NA
v_gene: TRBV5-1
j_gene: TRBJ2-1
CDR3aa: CASSRQESSYNEQFF
CDR3nt: TGCGCCAGCAGTCGACAGGAGAGCTCCTACAATGAGCAGTTCTTC

d_gene: TRBD1
abundance: NA
v_gene: TRBV27
j_gene: TRBJ2-7
CDR3aa: CASKQWDSDYEQYF
CDR3nt: TGTGCCAGCAAACAATGGGACAGCGACTACGAGCAGTACTTC

d_gene: NA
abundance: NA
v_gene: TRBV5-1
j_gene: TRBJ2-5
CDR3aa: CASSGQQETQYF
CDR3nt: TGCGCCAGCAGCGGACAGCAAGAGACCCAGTACTTC